This entry lists 20 T cell receptor beta chains sequenced from one sample in a study of molecular identifiers for immune sequencing clone quantification. TCRdb redid the calling of the PCR reads with MiXCR, one entry per CDR3 protein. Of over 550,000 distinct CDR3 sequences in the sample, roughly 23% are singletons; the top ten hold 0.78%. Sequencing input: naive CD8+ T cells from blood, with Jurkat cell RNA spiked in. Subset indicated: FACS-sorted CD8+CD4-CCR7+CD45RA+ naive T cells. These receptors were collected from a human donor in good health. Some libraries in this study had Jurkat cell RNA spiked in.

This clonotype was recorded at least ten times. This chain uses TRBV2 with TRBJ2-7, with D possibly TRBD2 on 5 matching bases. V lost 3 bases and J lost 0, with 15 bases in between. This CDR3 spans 16 amino acids. Germline values: CDR1 SNHLY, CDR2 FYNNEI. CDR3 protein: CASSDNPAASSYEQYF. Here the CDR3 DNA reads TGTGCCAGCAGTGATAACCCAGCGGCGAGCTCCTACGAGCAGTACTTC.

This clonotype occurred a few times. For the CDR3, the DNA is TGTGCCAGCAGTTGGGACAGGGGGCTGTCTAATGAAAAACTGTTTTTT. It codes for CASSWDRGLSNEKLFF. This chain uses TRBV12-3 or TRBV12-4 with TRBJ1-4; 12 positions agree with TRBD1. CDR3 length: 16 amino acids. Trimming cost V 4 bases and J 3 bases; bases outside gene matches: 3.

This chain connects TRBV20-1 to TRBJ2-5, with 13 nucleotides matching TRBD2. The CDR3 consists of 14 residues. V was clipped by 5 bases and J by 5 bases; unmatched bases: 5. Germline CDR1 and CDR2: DFQATT and SNEGSKA (reference sequence). CDR3: CSAVLAGGLETQYF. DNA for the CDR3: TGCAGTGCTGTACTAGCGGGAGGGCTGGAGACCCAGTACTTC.

In the case of this clonotype: Compared with germline, one end of the junction differs, possibly owing to a read error. The V call is TRBV7-9, the J call TRBJ2-1; 9 bases map to TRBD1. CDR1 is SEHNR and CDR2 is FQNEAQ in the germline V gene (reference sequence). The length of the CDR3 is 14 residues. The CDR3 nucleotides are TGTGCCGGCAGCCCCGGGACAGGGCACAATGAGCAGTTCTTC. This translates into CAGSPGTGHNEQFF. Full variable domain (missing parts from reference TRBV7-9 and TRBJ2-1): DTGVSQNPRHKITKRGQNVTFRCDPISEHNRLYWYRQTLGQGPEFLTYFQNEAQLEKSRLLSDRFSAERPKGSFSTLEIQRTEQGDSAMYLCAGSPGTGHNEQFFGPGTRLTVL.

This clonotype was seen a handful of times. This CDR3 reads CASSVGLAGEEQYF. The CDR3 DNA reads as TGTGCCAGCAGCGTCGGACTAGCGGGAGAAGAGCAGTACTTC. The rearrangement joins TRBV9 to TRBJ2-7; 13 bases map to TRBD2. The ends lost 2 bases at V and 7 bases at J; junction bases unmatched: 3. In germline, CDR1 is SGDLS, CDR2 YYNGEE. This CDR3 spans 14 amino acids.

The chain links TRBV28 to TRBJ2-1; 7 bases align to TRBD1. Germline V gene lookup returns CDR1 MDHEN and CDR2 SYDVKM. Losses at the gene ends were 3 bases for V and 0 bases for J; bases not matched to a gene: 5. CDR3 length: 16 amino acids. The CDR3 bases are TGTGCCAGCAGTTTTCCCAGGGGGAGCTCCTACAATGAGCAGTTCTTC. This sequence encodes CASSFPRGSSYNEQFF.

This chain joins TRBV4-3 and TRBJ1-2; 7 nucleotides agree with TRBD1. This CDR3 region has 17 residues. V was pared by 0 bases and J by 5 bases, with 12 bases of the junction left unmatched. Germline-derived CDR1 and CDR2 are LGHNA and YSLEER. CDR3 in DNA: TGCGCCAGCAGCCAAGATCGAGTCCCGGAGGGGGCGTATGGCTACACCTTC. Its protein is CASSQDRVPEGAYGYTF.

This clonotype was counted between two and nine times. The chain links TRBV20-1 to TRBJ2-7, with D possibly TRBD2 on 5 matching bases. Germline V gene data show CDR1 as DFQATT and CDR2 as SNEGSKA (reference sequence). V shed 5 bases and J shed 3 bases, with 11 bases lying between them. This CDR3 spans 12 amino acids. CDR3 bases: TGCAGTGCTCTAGAGGGCCTCTACGAGCAGTACTTC. It codes for CSALEGLYEQYF.

This clonotype was observed a few times. Mismatch with germline at one junction end may stem from a read error. The chain combines TRBV5-3 with TRBJ1-1; D is possibly TRBD1 (6 bases). TRBV5-3 falls under the ORF class, with uncertain function. The CDR3 is 14 residues long. In DNA form, the CDR3 reads TGTGCCAGCAGCTTCAGAAGACAGGCCACTGAAGCTTTCTTT. Translated, it gives CASSFRRQATEAFF.

The chain links TRBV18 to TRBJ1-2, with no clear D. The CDR3 loop spans 15 amino acids. Looked up from germline, CDR1 is KGHSH and CDR2 is LQKENI. Between the trimmed V and J ends, which lost 0 bases and 4 bases, there was a span of 12 bases. The CDR3 is CASSPPPPGLYGYTF. The CDR3 nucleotides are TGTGCCAGCTCACCACCCCCCCCGGGCCTCTATGGCTACACCTTC.

This clonotype was seen ten or more times. The chain couples TRBV4-1 to TRBJ1-1; 7 nucleotides line up with TRBD1. The junction had 13 bases not matched to a gene; V was cut back by 4 bases and J by 11 bases. This CDR3 is 14 amino acids long. Germline V CDR1 and CDR2: MGHRA, YSYEKL. For the CDR3, the DNA is TGCGCCAGCAGCCCCTCCGGCGGGGCAGGGGGGGCTTTCTTT. It is translated as CASSPSGGAGGAFF.

This clonotype was detected a few times. The chain uses TRBV13 and TRBJ2-3; perhaps TRBD2 as D (5 bases). The CDR3 runs to 16 residues. Trimming stripped 1 base from V and 3 bases from J, with 14 bases between. Germline V CDR1 and CDR2: PRHDT, FYEKMQ (reference sequence). In DNA, the CDR3 is TGTGCCAGCAGCTTAGTAGGAGGCGAGTCGACAGATACGCAGTATTTT. Residues: CASSLVGGESTDTQYF.

The chain has TRBV2 and TRBJ1-6; possible D gene TRBD1, 6 bases. Germline assignment: CDR1 SNHLY and CDR2 FYNNEI. V was trimmed by 5 bases and J by 0 bases, leaving 11 bases between them. The CDR3 consists of 16 residues. The DNA for the CDR3 is TGTGCCAGCAGTCAAGGGGGGGGCTCCTATAATTCACCCCTCCACTTT. The encoded protein is CASSQGGGSYNSPLHF.

This clonotype was picked up many times. This sequence joins TRBV2 and TRBJ2-5, with 10 bases fitting TRBD2. Per the germline V gene, CDR1 is SNHLY and CDR2 is FYNNEI. The CDR3 is made up of 14 amino acids. Unmatched junction bases numbered 6, after V lost 8 bases and J lost 3 bases. CDR3 DNA: TGTGCCAGCGCTAGCGGGAGTATCGAAGAGACCCAGTACTTC. It is translated as CASASGSIEETQYF.

Remarks on this clonotype: It may be a read error: a sequence one base away is much more abundant. This chain connects TRBV29-1 to TRBJ2-7, with D possibly being TRBD1 (5 bases). The germline gives CDR1 SQVTM, CDR2 ANQGSEA. The CDR3 runs to 14 residues. The CDR3: CSVLSAGKTYEQHF. CDR3 bases: TGCAGCGTTCTCTCGGCAGGGAAAACCTACGAGCAGCACTTC.

The V call is TRBV24-1, the J call TRBJ2-2, with D perhaps matching TRBD1 or TRBD2 (6 bases each). V lost 6 bases and J 1 base, leaving 17 bases between the germline ends. Germline V CDR1 and CDR2: KGHDR, SFDVKD. The length of the CDR3 is 17 residues. The CDR3 DNA reads TGTGCCACCAGTTCTAGGGGGGCGGGGAGGAACACCGGGGAGCTGTTTTTT. Its protein product is CATSSRGAGRNTGELFF.

This chain connects TRBV19 to TRBJ2-1; 9 bases line up with TRBD2. The CDR3 sequence is 16 residues long. Germline-derived CDR1 and CDR2 are LNHDA and SQIVND (reference sequence). V shed 5 bases, J shed 4 bases, and the junction held 9 bases outside the gene matches. CDR3 coding DNA: TGTGCCAGTAGTCCCCAGACTAGCGGAGTATACAATGAGCAGTTCTTC. Amino acid sequence: CASSPQTSGVYNEQFF.

This clonotype came up a few times. The gene calls are TRBV19 and TRBJ1-2; TRBD1 is a possible D gene (6 bases). The V and J ends lost 4 bases and 6 bases respectively, with 12 bases between them. The germline V gene encodes CDR1 LNHDA and CDR2 SQIVND (reference sequence). The CDR3 has 13 residues. CDR3 bases: TGTGCCAGTAGTACTCGAGGGGGTCATGGCTACACCTTC. Translation gives CASSTRGGHGYTF.

This clonotype was detected ten times or more. The chain carries TRBV7-9 and TRBJ2-3, with 7 bases that match TRBD1. V shed 5 bases and J 2 bases; nucleotides not matched to a gene: 10. The CDR3 has 16 amino acids. The germline V gene encodes CDR1 SEHNR and CDR2 FQNEAQ (reference sequence). CDR3 loop: CASSPSPGQNTDTQYF. The DNA of the CDR3 is TGTGCCAGCAGCCCGAGTCCGGGACAGAACACAGATACGCAGTATTTT.

Notes on this clonotype: A much larger clone differs from this one at a single base, so this may be a read error. The J gene is TRBJ2-5, the V gene TRBV5-1; 9 positions agree with TRBD1. Trimming at V came to 4 bases and at J to 1 base, leaving 8 bases not matched to a gene. This CDR3 comprises 16 residues. CDR1 SGHRS and CDR2 YFSETQ come from the germline V gene. CDR3 sequence reads: CASSGNGTGFQETQYF. The DNA for the CDR3 is TGCGCCAGCAGCGGCAACGGGACAGGGTTCCAAGAGACCCAGTACTTC. Full variable domain (rest looked up from reference TRBV5-1 and TRBJ2-5): KAGVTQTPRYLIKTRGQQVTLSCSPISGHRSVSWYQQTPGQGLQFLFEYFSETQRNKGNFPGRFSGRQFSNSRSEMNVSTLELGDSALYLCASSGNGTGFQETQYFGPGTRLLVL.